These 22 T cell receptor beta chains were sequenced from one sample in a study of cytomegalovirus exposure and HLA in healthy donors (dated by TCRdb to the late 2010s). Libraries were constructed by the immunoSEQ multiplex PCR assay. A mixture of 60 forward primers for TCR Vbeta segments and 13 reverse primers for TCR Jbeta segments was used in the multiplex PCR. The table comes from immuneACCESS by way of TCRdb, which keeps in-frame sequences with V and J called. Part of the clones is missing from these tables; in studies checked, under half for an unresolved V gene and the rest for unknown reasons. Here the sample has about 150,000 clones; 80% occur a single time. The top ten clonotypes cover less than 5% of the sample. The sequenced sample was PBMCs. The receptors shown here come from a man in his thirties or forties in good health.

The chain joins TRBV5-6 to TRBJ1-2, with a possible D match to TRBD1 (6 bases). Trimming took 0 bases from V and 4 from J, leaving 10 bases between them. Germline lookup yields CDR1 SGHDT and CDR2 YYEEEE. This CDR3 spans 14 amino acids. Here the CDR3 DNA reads TGTGCCAGCAGCTTGGCCCAGGGGAGCTATGGCTACACCTTC. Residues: CASSLAQGSYGYTF.

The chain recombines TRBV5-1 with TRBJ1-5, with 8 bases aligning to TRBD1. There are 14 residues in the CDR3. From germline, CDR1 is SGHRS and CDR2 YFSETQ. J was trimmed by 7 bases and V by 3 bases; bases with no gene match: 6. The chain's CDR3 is CASSSGQGNQPQHF. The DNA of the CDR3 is TGCGCCAGCAGCTCCGGACAGGGAAACCAGCCCCAGCATTTT.

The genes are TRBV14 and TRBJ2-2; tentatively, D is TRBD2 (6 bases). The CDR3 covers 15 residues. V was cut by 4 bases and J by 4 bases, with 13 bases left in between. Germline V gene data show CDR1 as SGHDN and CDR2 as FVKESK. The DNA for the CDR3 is TGTGCCAGCAGCCCGCGGGGAGCCGCCACCGGGGAGCTGTTTTTT. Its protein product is CASSPRGAATGELFF.

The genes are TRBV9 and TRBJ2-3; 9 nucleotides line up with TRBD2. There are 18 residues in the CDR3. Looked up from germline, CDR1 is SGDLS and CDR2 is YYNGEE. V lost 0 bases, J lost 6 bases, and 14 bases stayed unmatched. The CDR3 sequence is CASSVGGGSGSVQDTQYF. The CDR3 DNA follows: TGTGCCAGCAGCGTAGGAGGGGGTAGCGGGAGTGTCCAGGATACGCAGTATTTT. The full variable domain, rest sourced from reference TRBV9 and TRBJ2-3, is DSGVTQTPKHLITATGQRVTLRCSPRSGDLSVYWYQQSLDQGLQFLIQYYNGEERAKGNILERFSAQQFPDLHSELNLSSLELGDSALYFCASSVGGGSGSVQDTQYFGPGTRLTVL.

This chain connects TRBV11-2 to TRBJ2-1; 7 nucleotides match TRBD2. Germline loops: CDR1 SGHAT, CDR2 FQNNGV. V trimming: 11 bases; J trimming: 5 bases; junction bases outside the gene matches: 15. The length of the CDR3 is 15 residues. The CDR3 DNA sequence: TGTGCCTCGAAGGCCCTAGCGGTGGCTCACAATGAGCAGTTCTTC. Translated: CASKALAVAHNEQFF. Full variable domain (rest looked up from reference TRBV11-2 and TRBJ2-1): EAGVAQSPRYKIIEKRQSVAFWCNPISGHATLYWYQQILGQGPKLLIQFQNNGVVDDSQLPKDRFSAERLKGVDSTLKIQPAKLEDSAVYLCASKALAVAHNEQFFGPGTRLTVL.

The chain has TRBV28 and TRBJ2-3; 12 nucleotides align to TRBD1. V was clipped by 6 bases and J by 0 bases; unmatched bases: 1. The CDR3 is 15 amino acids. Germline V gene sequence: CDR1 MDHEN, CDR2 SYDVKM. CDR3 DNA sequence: TGTGCCAGCAGGGGACAGGGGGCAAGCACAGATACGCAGTATTTT. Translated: CASRGQGASTDTQYF.

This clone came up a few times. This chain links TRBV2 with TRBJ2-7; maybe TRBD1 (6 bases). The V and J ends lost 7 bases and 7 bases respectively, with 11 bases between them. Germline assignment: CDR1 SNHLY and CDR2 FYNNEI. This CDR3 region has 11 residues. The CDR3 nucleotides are TGTGCCAGCACAGGGGTATATGAGCAGTACTTC. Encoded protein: CASTGVYEQYF. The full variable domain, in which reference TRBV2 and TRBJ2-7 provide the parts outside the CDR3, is EPEVTQTPSHQVTQMGQEVILRCVPISNHLYFYWYRQILGQKVEFLVSFYNNEISEKSEIFDDQFSVERPDGSNFTLKIRSTKLEDSAMYFCASTGVYEQYFGPGTRLTVT.

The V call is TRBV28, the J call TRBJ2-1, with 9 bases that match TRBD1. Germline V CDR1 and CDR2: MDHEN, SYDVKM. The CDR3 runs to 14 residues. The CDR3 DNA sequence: TGTGCGGGGGCGGGTGGGACAGGGAACAATGAGCAGTTCTTC. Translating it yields CAGAGGTGNNEQFF.

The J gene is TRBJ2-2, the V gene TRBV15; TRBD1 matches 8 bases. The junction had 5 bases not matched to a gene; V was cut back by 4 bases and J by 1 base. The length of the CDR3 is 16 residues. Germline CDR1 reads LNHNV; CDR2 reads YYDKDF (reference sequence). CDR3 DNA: TGTGCCACCAGCAAGACAGGGGTGTGGAACACCGGGGAGCTGTTTTTT. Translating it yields CATSKTGVWNTGELFF.

CDR3 DNA sequence: TGTGCCAGCAGCTCGGGACTAGCGGGAGTCCGGGAGACCCAGTACTTC. Its protein product is CASSSGLAGVRETQYF. The chain carries TRBV7-2 and TRBJ2-5, with TRBD2 matching 14 bases. CDR3 length: 16 amino acids. Germline CDR1 SGHTA, CDR2 FQGNSA. The junction had 6 bases not matched to a gene; V was cut back by 4 bases and J by 5 bases.

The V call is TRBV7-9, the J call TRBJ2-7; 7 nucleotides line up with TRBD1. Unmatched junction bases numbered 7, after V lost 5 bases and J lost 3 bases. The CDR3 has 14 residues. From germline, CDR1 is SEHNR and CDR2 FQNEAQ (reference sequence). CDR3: CASSGRQGFYEQYF. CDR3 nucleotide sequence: TGTGCCAGCAGCGGCCGACAGGGTTTCTACGAGCAGTACTTC.

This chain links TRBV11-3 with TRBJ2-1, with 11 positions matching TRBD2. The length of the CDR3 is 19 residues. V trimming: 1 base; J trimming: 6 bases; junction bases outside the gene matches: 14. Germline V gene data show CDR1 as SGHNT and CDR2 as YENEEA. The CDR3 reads CASSLGEGLAGGSFNEQFF. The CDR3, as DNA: TGTGCCAGCAGCTTAGGAGAGGGGCTAGCGGGAGGTAGTTTCAATGAGCAGTTCTTC. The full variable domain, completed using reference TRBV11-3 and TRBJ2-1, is EAGVVQSPRYKIIEKKQPVAFWCNPISGHNTLYWYLQNLGQGPELLIRYENEEAVDDSQLPKDRFSAERLKGVDSTLKIQPAELGDSAVYLCASSLGEGLAGGSFNEQFFGPGTRLTVL.

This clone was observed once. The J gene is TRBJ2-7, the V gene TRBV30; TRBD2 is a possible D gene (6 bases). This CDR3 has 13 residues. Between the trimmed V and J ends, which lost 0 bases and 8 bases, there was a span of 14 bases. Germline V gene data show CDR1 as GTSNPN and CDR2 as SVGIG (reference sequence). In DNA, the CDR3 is TGTGCCTGGAGTGTAGGAGGGCGGGGACAGCAGTACTTC. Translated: CAWSVGGRGQQYF. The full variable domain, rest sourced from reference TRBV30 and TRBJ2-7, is SQTIHQWPATLVQPVGSPLSLECTVEGTSNPNLYWYRQAAGRGLQLLFYSVGIGQISSEVPQNLSASRPQDRQFILSSKKLLLSDSGFYLCAWSVGGRGQQYFGPGTRLTVT.

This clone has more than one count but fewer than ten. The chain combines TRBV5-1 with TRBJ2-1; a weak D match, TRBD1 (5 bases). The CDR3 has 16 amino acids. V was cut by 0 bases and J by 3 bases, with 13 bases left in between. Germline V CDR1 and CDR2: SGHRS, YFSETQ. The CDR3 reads CASSLDLQASYNEQFF. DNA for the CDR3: TGCGCCAGCAGCTTGGATCTACAGGCCAGCTACAATGAGCAGTTCTTC.

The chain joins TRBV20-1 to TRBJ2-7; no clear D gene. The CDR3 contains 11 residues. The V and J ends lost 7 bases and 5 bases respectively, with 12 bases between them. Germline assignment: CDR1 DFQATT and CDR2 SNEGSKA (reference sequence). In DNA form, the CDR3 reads TGCAGTGTCCGGAGTCTGGACGAGCAGTACTTC. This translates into CSVRSLDEQYF.

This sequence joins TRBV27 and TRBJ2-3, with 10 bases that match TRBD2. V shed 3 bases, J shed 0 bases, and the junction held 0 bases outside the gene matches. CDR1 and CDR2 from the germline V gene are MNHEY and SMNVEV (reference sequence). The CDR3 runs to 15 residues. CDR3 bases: TGTGCCAGCAGTTTGGGACTAGCGAGCACAGATACGCAGTATTTT. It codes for CASSLGLASTDTQYF.

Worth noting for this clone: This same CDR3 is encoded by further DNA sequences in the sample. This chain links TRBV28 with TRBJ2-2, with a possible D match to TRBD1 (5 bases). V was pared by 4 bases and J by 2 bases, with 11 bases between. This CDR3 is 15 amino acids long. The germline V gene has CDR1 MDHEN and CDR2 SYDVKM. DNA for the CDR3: TGTGCCAGCAGTTCGTCGACAGAAAACACCGGGGAGCTGTTTTTT. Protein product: CASSSSTENTGELFF.

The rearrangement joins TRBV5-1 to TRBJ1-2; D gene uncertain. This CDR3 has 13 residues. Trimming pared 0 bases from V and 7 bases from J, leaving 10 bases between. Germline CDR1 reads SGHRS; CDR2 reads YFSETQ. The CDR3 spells CASSLAGMSGYTF. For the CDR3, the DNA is TGCGCCAGCAGCTTGGCGGGGATGTCTGGCTACACCTTC.

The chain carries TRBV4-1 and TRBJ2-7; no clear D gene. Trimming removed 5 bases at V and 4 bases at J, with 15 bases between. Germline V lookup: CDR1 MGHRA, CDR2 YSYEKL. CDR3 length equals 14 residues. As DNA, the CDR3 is TGCGCCAGCAGCTCCGGAGTCGGAAAATACGAGCAGTACTTC. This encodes CASSSGVGKYEQYF.

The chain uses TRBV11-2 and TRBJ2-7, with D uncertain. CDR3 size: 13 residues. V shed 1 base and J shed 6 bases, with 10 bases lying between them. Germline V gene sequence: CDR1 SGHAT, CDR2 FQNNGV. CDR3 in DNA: TGTGCCAGCAGCTTAGGGGCCTACGGCGAGCAGTACTTC. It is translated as CASSLGAYGEQYF.

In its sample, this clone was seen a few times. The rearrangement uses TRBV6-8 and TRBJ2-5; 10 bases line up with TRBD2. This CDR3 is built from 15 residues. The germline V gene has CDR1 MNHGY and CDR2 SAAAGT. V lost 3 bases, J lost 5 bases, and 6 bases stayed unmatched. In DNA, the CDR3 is TGTGCCAGCAGTTATCCTAGCGGGAGCCATGAGACCCAGTACTTC. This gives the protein CASSYPSGSHETQYF.

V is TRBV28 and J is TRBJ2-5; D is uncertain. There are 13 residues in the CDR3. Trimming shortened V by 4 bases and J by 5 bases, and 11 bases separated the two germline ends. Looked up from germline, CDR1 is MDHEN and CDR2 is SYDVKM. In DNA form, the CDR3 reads TGTGCCAGCAGTTCTCCCCCTAGGGAGACCCAGTACTTC. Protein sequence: CASSSPPRETQYF.